This T cell receptor (beta chain) was sequenced for a study of type 1 regulatory T cells. This CDR3 has 13 residues. V dropped 1 base and J dropped 2 bases, with 5 bases sitting between them. Per the germline V gene, CDR1 is SGHVS and CDR2 is FQNEAQ. TCRdb reprocessed the reads via MiXCR and lists one record per CDR3 protein. The repertoire holds about 65,000 distinct CDR3 sequences, with 49% as singletons. Regarding this clonotype: Its matching antigen is unknown.

This clonotype was sampled from a human donor in good health. The rearrangement uses TRBV7-8 and TRBJ2-5; D unclear. The sequenced material came from cultured non-Tr1 T cells, either the whole culture or a sorted T cell fraction (not recorded which). The CDR3 DNA is TGTGCCAGCAGCTTAGTGAAACAAGAGACCCAGTACTTC. Translating gives CASSLVKQETQYF.